These 10 T cell receptor beta chains were sequenced from one sample in a study of T cells expressing NK-cell markers. TCRdb derives one entry per CDR3 protein from the 5' RACE reads, leaving out DNA. The sample totals 350,000 to 450,000 distinct CDR3 sequences. Sequences were obtained from blood T cells: a sorted CD56 or NKG2C T cell subset, CD4+ or CD8+ T cells, or bulk PBMC T cells (not recorded which). Receptor source: a man aged 18 to 70 in good health.

The chain links TRBV5-1 to TRBJ2-1; TCRdb's D call of TRBD1 is untestable without DNA. The CDR3 is 15 residues long. The germline V gene encodes CDR1 SGHRS and CDR2 YFSETQ. Here the CDR3 reads CASSSGTGGEGEQFF.

This chain links TRBV12-3 or TRBV12-4 with TRBJ1-5; as DNA is missing, the TRBD1 call by TCRdb cannot be tested. This CDR3 region has 16 residues. The chain's CDR3 is CASSPQGEAGNQPQHF.

The chain uses TRBV27 and TRBJ2-3; TCRdb indicates TRBD2, and absent DNA this call remains unverified. The CDR3 is made up of 16 amino acids. CDR1 is MNHEY and CDR2 is SMNVEV in the germline V gene (reference sequence). The CDR3 reads CASSRLTSGGADTQYF.

This rearrangement joins TRBV19 to TRBJ2-1; the D call from TCRdb, TRBD1, cannot be confirmed without DNA. Germline V gene sequence: CDR1 LNHDA, CDR2 SQIVND (reference sequence). The CDR3 has 13 amino acids. This CDR3 is CASQLGGGYEQFF. Together with reference TRBV19 and TRBJ2-1, the CDR3 gives the full variable domain: DGGITQSPKYLFRKEGQNVTLSCEQNLNHDAMYWYRQDPGQGLRLIYYSQIVNDFQKGDIAEGYSVSREKKESFPLTVTSAQKNPTAFYLCASQLGGGYEQFFGPGTRLTVL.

V and J are TRBV5-5 and TRBJ1-5. The CDR3 extends over 14 amino acids. Looked up from germline, CDR1 is SGHKS and CDR2 is YYEKEE (reference sequence). The CDR3 region is CASKDTGLSQPQHF.

The chain uses TRBV20-1 and TRBJ2-2; TCRdb proposes TRBD2, but this gene call is untestable without DNA. This CDR3 is 18 amino acids long. Germline assignment: CDR1 DFQATT and CDR2 SNEGSKA (reference sequence). The CDR3 is CSANIRTSGGRETGELFF.

V usage is TRBV7-2 and J usage is TRBJ2-3; TCRdb calls TRBD2, which cannot be checked without DNA. This CDR3 is 14 amino acids long. Germline assignment: CDR1 SGHTA and CDR2 FQGNSA. CDR3 sequence: CASRSVGEGDTQYF.

V and J are TRBV6-6 and TRBJ1-1; TCRdb selects TRBD1, and the lack of DNA leaves this call unchecked. CDR3 length: 15 residues. Germline lookup yields CDR1 MNHNY and CDR2 SVGAGI (reference sequence). The CDR3 loop reads CASSLARTENTEAFF.

The chain is built from TRBV7-9 and TRBJ2-4. This CDR3 is built from 16 residues. Germline V gives CDR1 SEHNR, CDR2 FQNEAQ (reference sequence). The CDR3: CASSSGQKLAKNIQYF.

The chain uses TRBV7-2 and TRBJ2-1; the TCRdb D gene call, TRBD2, has no DNA to confirm it. CDR3 length: 17 amino acids. Germline V gives CDR1 SGHTA, CDR2 FQGNSA. The chain's CDR3 is CASSQGLAGGRGNEQFF.